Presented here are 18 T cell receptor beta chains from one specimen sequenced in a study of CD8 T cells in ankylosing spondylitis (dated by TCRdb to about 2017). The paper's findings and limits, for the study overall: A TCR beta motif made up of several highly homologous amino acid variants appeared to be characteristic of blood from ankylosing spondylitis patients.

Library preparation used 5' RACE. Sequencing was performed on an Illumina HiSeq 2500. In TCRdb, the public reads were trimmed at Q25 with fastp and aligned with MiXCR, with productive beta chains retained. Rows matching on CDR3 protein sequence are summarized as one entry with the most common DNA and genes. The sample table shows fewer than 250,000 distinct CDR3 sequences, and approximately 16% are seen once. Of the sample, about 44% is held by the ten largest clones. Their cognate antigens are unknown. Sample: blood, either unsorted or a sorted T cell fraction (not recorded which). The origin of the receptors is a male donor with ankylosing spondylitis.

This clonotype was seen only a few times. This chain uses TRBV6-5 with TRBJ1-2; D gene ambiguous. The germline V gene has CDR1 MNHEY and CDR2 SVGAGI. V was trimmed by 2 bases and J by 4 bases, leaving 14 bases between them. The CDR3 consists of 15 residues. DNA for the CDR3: TGTGCCAGCAGTTACGTGGTAGAGCCCTTCTATGGCTACACCTTC. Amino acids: CASSYVVEPFYGYTF.

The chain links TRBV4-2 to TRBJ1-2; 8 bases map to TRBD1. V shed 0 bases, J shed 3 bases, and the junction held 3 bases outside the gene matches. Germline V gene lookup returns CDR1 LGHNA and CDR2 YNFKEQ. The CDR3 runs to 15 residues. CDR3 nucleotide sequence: TGTGCCAGCAGCCAAGATCTGGGACAGGACTATGGCTACACCTTC. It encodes CASSQDLGQDYGYTF.

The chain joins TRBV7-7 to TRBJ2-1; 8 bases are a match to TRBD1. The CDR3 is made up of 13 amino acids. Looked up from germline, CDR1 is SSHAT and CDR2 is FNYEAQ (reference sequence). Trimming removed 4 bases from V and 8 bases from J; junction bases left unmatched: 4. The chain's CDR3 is CASSWAGGYEQFF. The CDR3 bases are TGTGCCAGCAGCTGGGCAGGGGGCTATGAGCAGTTCTTC. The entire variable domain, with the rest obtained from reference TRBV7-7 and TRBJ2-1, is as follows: GAGVSQSPRYKVTKRGQDVTLRCDPISSHATLYWYQQALGQGPEFLTYFNYEAQPDKSGLPSDRFSAERPEGSISTLTIQRTEQRDSAMYRCASSWAGGYEQFFGPGTRLTVL.

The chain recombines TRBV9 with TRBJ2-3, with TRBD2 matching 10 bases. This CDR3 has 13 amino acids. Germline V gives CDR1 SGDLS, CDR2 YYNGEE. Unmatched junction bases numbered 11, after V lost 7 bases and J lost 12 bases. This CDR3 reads CASSPSGSAPQYF. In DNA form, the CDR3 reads TGTGCCAGCTCGCCTAGCGGGAGTGCGCCACAGTATTTT.

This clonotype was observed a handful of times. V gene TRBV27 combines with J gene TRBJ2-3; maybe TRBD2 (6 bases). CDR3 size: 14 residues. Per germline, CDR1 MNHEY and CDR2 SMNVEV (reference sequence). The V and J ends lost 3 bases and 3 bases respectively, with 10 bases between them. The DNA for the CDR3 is TGTGCCAGCAGTTTTCTCGGGAGTACAGATACGCAGTATTTT. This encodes CASSFLGSTDTQYF.

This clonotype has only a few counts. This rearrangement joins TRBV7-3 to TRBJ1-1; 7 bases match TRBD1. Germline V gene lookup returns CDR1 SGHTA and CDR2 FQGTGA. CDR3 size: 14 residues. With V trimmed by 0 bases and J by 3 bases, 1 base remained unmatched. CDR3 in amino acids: CASSLTGGDTEAFF. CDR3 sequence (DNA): TGTGCCAGCAGCTTAACAGGGGGCGACACTGAAGCTTTCTTT.

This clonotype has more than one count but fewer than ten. In DNA form, the CDR3 reads TGTGCCGGATGGACAGGGGGTTTCTATGGCTACACCTTC. Residues: CAGWTGGFYGYTF. This chain uses TRBV7-9 with TRBJ1-2; 10 bases map to TRBD1. Germline loops: CDR1 SEHNR, CDR2 FQNEAQ (reference sequence). The CDR3 is 13 amino acids. J gave up 4 bases and V 11 bases, and 7 bases lay outside the gene matches.

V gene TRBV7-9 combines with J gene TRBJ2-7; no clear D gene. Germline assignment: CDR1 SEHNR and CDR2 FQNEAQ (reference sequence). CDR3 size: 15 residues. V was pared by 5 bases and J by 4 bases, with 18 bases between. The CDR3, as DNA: TGTGCCAGCAGCGCAGGCCCCAAGGGCTATTACGAGCAGTACTTC. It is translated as CASSAGPKGYYEQYF.

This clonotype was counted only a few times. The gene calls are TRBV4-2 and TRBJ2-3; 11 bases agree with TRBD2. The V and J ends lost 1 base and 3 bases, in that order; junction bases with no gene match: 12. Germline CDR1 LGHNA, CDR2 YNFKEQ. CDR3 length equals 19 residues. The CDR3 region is CASSQVGRLAGGGTDTQYF. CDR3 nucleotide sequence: TGTGCCAGCAGCCAAGTGGGGAGGCTAGCGGGGGGCGGTACAGATACGCAGTATTTT.

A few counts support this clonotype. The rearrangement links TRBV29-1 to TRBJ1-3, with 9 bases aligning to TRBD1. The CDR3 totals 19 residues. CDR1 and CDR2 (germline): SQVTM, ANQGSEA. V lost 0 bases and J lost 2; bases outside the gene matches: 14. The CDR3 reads CSVEERAFGTGSPGNTIYF. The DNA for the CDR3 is TGCAGCGTTGAAGAAAGGGCCTTCGGGACAGGGAGCCCTGGAAACACCATATATTTT.

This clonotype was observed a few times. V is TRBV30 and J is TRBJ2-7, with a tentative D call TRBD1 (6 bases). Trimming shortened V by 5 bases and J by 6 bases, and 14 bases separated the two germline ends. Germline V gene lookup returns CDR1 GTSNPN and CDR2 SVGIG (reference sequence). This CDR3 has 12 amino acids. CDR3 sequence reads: CAWERGLGEQYF. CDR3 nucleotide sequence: TGTGCCTGGGAGAGGGGGTTAGGCGAGCAGTACTTC.

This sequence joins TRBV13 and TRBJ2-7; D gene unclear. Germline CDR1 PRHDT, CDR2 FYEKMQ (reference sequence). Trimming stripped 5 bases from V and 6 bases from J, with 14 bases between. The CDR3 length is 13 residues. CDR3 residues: CASSEEIGGEQYF. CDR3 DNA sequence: TGTGCCAGCAGCGAGGAGATCGGCGGCGAGCAGTACTTC.

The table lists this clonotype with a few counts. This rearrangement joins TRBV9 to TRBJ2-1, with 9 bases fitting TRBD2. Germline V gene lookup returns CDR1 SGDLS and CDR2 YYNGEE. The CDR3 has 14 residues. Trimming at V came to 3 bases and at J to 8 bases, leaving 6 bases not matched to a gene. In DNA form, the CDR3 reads TGTGCCAGCAGCGCTAGCGGGAAACTCGATGAGCAGTTCTTC. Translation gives CASSASGKLDEQFF.

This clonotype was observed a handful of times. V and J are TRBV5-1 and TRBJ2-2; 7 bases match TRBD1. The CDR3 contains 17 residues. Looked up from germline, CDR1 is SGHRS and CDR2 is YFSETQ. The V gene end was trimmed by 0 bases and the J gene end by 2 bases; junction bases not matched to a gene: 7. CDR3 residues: CASSLASRDSNTGELFF. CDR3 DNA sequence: TGCGCCAGCAGCTTGGCCTCCCGGGACAGCAACACCGGGGAGCTGTTTTTT.

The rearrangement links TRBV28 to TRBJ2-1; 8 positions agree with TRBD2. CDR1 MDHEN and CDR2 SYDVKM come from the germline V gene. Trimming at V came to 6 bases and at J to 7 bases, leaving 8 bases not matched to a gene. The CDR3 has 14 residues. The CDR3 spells CASRPGLATNEQFF. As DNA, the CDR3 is TGTGCCAGCAGACCCGGACTAGCCACAAATGAGCAGTTCTTC.

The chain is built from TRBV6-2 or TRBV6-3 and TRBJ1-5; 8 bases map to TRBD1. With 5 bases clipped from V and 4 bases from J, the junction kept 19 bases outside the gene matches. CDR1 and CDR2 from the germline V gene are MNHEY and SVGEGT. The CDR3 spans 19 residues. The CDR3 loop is CASSPTTWTGQGENQPQHF. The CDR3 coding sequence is TGTGCCAGCAGTCCTACGACTTGGACAGGGCAAGGTGAAAATCAGCCCCAGCATTTT.

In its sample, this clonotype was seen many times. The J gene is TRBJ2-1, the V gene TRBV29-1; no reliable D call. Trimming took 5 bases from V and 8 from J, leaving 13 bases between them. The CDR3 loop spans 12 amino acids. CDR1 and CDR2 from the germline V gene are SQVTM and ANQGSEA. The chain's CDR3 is CSVWRLQDEQFF. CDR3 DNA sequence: TGCAGCGTTTGGCGACTCCAAGATGAGCAGTTCTTC.

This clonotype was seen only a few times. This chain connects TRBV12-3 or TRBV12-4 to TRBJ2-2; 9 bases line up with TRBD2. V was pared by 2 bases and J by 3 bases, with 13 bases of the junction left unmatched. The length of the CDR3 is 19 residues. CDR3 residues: CASSLNTGRGGSHTGELFF. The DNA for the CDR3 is TGTGCCAGCAGTTTAAATACAGGGCGGGGGGGGTCGCACACCGGGGAGCTGTTTTTT.